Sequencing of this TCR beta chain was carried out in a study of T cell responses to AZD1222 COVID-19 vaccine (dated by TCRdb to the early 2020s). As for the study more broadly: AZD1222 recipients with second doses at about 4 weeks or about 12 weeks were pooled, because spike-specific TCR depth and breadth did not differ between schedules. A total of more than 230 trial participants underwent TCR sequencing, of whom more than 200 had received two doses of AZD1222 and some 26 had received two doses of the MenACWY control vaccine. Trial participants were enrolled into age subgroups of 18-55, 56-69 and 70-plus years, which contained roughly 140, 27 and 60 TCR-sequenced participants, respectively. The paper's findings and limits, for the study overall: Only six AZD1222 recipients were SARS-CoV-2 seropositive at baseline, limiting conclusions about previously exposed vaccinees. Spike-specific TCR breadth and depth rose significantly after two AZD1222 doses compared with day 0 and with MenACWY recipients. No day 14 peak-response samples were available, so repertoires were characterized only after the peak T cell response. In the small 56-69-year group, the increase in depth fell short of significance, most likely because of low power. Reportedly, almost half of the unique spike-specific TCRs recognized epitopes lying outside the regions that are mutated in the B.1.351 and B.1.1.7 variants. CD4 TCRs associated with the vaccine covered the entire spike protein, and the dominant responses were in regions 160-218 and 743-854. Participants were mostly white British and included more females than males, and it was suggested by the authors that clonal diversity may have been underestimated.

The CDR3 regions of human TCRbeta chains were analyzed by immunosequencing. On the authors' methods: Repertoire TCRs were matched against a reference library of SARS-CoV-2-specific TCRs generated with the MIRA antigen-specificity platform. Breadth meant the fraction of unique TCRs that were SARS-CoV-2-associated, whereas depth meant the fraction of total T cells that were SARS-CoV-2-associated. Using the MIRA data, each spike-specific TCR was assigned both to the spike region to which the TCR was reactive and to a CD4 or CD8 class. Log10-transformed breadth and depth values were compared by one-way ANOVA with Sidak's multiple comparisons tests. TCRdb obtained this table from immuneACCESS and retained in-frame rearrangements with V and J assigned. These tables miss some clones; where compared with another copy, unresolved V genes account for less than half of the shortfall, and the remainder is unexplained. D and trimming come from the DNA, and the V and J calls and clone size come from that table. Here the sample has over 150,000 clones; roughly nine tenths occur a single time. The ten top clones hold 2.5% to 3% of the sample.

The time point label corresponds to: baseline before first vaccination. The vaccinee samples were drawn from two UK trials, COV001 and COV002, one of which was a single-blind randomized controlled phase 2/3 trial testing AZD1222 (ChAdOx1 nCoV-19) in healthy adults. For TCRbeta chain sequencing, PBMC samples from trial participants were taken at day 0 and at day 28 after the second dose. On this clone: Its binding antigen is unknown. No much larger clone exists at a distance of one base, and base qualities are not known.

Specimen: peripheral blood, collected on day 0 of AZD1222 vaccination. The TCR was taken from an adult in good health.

At the DNA level, the sequence is TGTGCCAGCTCACCGTTAGAAGGGATCACTGAAGCTTTCTTT. Translated, this is CASSPLEGITEAFF. The rearrangement combines TRBV18 with TRBJ1-1, with the D gene not clear enough to name. V and J are truncated by 3 bases and 4 bases respectively, leaving an intervening sequence of 12 bases. The germline V gene encodes CDR1 KGHSH and CDR2 LQKENI. Counted from cysteine to phenylalanine, this CDR3 has 14 amino acids. Only the CDR3 DNA stays, 42 bases, in frame from base 1. Where the CDR3 stops, the reference TRBV18 and TRBJ1-1 genes take over; the full variable domain is NAGVMQNPRHLVRRRGQEARLRCSPMKGHSHVYWYRQLPEEGLKFMVYLQKENIIDESGMPKERFSAEFPKEGPSILRIQQVVRGDSAAYFCASSPLEGITEAFFGQGTRLTVV.